This T cell receptor (beta chain) was sequenced during a study of identical twins' blood T cells. Looking at the study overall: About 50 million reads came from about 12 libraries, six alpha, six beta. Findings and limits, study-wide: Twins shared about as many clonotypes as their cloneset sizes predicted. Each donor's most abundant TCRbeta clonotypes shared more CDR3 sequences with her twin than unrelated donors.

TCR cDNA libraries were made from RNA using a previously described, modified protocol. TCRdb re-analysed the 5' RACE reads in MiXCR, keeping a single row per CDR3 protein. The sample shows 400,000 or so distinct CDR3 sequences, about 28% of them seen only once. This clonotype was detected only a few times. Its antigen is undetermined. This TCR came from a woman between 18 and 55 years old in good health. Sequences were obtained from PBMCs.

CDR3 nucleotide sequence: TGCAGCGTTGAAGGGGGCAGCTATGGCTACACCTTC. Translated, it gives CSVEGGSYGYTF. V usage is TRBV29-1 and J usage is TRBJ1-2, with D perhaps matching TRBD1 (5 bases). The V gene lost 1 base and the J gene lost 4 bases, with 7 bases spanning the gap. CDR1 and CDR2 from the germline V gene are SQVTM and ANQGSEA. This CDR3 contains 12 residues.